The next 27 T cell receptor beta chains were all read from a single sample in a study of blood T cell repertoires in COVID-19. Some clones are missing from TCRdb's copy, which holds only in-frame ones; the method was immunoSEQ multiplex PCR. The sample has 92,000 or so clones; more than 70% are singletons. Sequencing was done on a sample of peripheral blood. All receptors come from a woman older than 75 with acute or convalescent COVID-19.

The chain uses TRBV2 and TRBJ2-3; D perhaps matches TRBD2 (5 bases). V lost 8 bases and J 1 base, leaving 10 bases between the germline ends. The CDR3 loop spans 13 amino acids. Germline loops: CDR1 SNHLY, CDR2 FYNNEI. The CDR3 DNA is TGTGCCAGCGGAGTCGGGGGCACAGATACGCAGTATTTT. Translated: CASGVGGTDTQYF.

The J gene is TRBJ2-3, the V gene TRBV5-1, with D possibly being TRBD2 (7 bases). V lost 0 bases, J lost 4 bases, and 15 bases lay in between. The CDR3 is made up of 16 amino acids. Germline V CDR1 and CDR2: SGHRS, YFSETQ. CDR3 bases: TGCGCCAGCAGCTTGGCGGGCGGCGGGGGCTCAGATACGCAGTATTTT. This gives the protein CASSLAGGGGSDTQYF.

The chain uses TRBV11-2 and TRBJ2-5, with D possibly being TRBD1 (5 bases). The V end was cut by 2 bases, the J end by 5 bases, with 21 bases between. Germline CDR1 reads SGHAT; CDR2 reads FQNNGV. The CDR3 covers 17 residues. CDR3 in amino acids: CASSLTGAGWLEETQYF. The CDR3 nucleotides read TGTGCCAGCAGCTTAACTGGGGCAGGGTGGTTGGAGGAGACCCAGTACTTC.

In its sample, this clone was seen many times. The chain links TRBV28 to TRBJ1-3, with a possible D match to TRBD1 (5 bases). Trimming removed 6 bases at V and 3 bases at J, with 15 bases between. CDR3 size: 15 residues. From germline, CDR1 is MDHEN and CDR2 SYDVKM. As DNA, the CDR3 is TGTGCCAGCAGCCTGGGAGGGGCTGGTGGAAACACCATATATTTT. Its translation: CASSLGGAGGNTIYF.

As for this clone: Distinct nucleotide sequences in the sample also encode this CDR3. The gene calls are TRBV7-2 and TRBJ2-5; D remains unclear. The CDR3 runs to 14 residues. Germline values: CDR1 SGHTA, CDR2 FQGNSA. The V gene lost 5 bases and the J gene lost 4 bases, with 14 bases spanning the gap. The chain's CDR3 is CASSQLQNSETQYF. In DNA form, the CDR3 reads TGTGCCAGCAGCCAGCTACAGAATTCAGAGACCCAGTACTTC.

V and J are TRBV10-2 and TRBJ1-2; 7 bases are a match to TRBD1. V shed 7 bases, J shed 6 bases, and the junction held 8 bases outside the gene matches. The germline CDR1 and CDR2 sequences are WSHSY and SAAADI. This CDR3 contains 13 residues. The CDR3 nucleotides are TGCGCCAGCATTCGACAGGGCGGAAATGGCTACACCTTC. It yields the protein CASIRQGGNGYTF.

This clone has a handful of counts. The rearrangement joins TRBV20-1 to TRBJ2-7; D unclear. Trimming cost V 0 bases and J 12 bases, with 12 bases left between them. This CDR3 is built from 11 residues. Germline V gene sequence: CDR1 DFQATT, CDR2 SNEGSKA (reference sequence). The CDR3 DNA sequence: TGCAGTGCTAGAGATTTGGGCGCACCGTACTTC. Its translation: CSARDLGAPYF.

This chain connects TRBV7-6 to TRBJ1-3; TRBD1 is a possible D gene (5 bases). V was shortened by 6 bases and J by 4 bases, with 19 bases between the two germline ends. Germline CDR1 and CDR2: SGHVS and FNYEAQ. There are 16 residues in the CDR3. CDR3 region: CASSPTFRAGGNTIYF. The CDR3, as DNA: TGTGCCAGCAGTCCAACATTCCGGGCAGGGGGAAACACCATATATTTT.

CDR3 coding DNA: TGTGCCAGCTCACCCGAACAGAAGAAACTGTTTTTT. This gives the protein CASSPEQKKLFF. The genes are TRBV18 and TRBJ1-4; D ambiguous. Trimming removed 3 bases from V and 11 bases from J, with 10 bases in between. The CDR3 extends over 12 amino acids. Per the germline V gene, CDR1 is KGHSH and CDR2 is LQKENI. The complete variable domain, with remaining parts taken from reference TRBV18 and TRBJ1-4, reads NAGVMQNPRHLVRRRGQEARLRCSPMKGHSHVYWYRQLPEEGLKFMVYLQKENIIDESGMPKERFSAEFPKEGPSILRIQQVVRGDSAAYFCASSPEQKKLFFGSGTQLSVL.

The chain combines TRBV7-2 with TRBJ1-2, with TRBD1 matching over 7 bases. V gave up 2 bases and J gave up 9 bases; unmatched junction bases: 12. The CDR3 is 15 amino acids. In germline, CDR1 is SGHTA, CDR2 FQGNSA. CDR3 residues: CASSLMARGSESYTF. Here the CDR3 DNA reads TGTGCCAGCAGCTTAATGGCCAGGGGGTCCGAAAGCTACACCTTC.

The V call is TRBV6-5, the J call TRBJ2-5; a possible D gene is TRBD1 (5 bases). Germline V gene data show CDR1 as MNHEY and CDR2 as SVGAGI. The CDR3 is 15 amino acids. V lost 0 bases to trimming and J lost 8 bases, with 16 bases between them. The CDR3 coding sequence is TGTGCCAGCAGTTACTCGAGCAGGGCCTCGCGCACCCAGTACTTC. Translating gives CASSYSSRASRTQYF.

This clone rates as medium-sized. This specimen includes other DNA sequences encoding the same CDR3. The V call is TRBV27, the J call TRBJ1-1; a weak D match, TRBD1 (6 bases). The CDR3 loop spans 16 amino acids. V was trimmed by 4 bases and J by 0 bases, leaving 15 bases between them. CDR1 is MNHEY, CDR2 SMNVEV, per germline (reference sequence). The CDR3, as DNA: TGTGCCAGCAGTTCTGGGGGCGCTACGTTGAACACTGAAGCTTTCTTT. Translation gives CASSSGGATLNTEAFF.

The chain's CDR3 is CATSREQGAGEKLFF. The CDR3 DNA follows: TGTGCCACCAGCAGAGAACAGGGGGCTGGAGAAAAACTGTTTTTT. The genes are TRBV15 and TRBJ1-4; TRBD1 aligns across 9 bases. CDR1 and CDR2 from the germline V gene are LNHNV and YYDKDF (reference sequence). With V trimmed by 0 bases and J by 8 bases, 4 bases remained unmatched. This CDR3 is built from 15 residues.

The CDR3, as DNA: TGCGCCAGCAGCTTGGACAATCCCGGGGAGCTGTTTTTT. This gives the protein CASSLDNPGELFF. The V gene is TRBV5-1, the J gene TRBJ2-2; unclear D gene. Germline CDR1 reads SGHRS; CDR2 reads YFSETQ. V was trimmed by 0 bases and J by 6 bases, leaving 6 bases between them. CDR3 size: 13 residues.

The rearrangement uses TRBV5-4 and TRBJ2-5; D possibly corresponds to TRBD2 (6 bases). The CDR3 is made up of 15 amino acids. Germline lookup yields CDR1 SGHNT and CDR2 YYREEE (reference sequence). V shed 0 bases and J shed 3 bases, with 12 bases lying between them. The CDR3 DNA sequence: TGTGCCAGCAGCTTGGGGTTCGGCGGGGAAGAGACCCAGTACTTC. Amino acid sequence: CASSLGFGGEETQYF.

CDR3 nucleotides: TGTGCCAGCAGACGGACAGGGTCTCATGAGCAGTTCTTC. It is translated as CASRRTGSHEQFF. The rearrangement uses TRBV28 and TRBJ2-1, with 8 bases lining up with TRBD1. V gave up 6 bases and J gave up 8 bases; unmatched junction bases: 6. Germline V gene lookup returns CDR1 MDHEN and CDR2 SYDVKM. This CDR3 comprises 13 residues.

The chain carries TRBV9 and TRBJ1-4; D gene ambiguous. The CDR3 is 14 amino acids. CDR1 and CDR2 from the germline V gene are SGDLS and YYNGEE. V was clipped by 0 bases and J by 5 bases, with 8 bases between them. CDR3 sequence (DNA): TGTGCCAGCAGCGTAGGCAGGATAAATGAAAAACTGTTTTTT. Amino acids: CASSVGRINEKLFF.

CDR3 residues: CASSPSKPYQETQYF. CDR3 sequence (DNA): TGTGCCAGCAGCCCCTCCAAGCCGTACCAAGAGACCCAGTACTTC. V gene TRBV28 combines with J gene TRBJ2-5, with D uncertain. V lost 6 bases to trimming and J lost 0 bases, with 14 bases between them. Germline CDR1 and CDR2: MDHEN and SYDVKM. The CDR3 loop spans 15 amino acids.

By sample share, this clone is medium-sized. Here the CDR3 DNA reads TGTGCCAGCTCGCCTACAGGGGGCGGCGAGTATGGCTACACCTTC. Its protein product is CASSPTGGGEYGYTF. V is TRBV18 and J is TRBJ1-2, with 9 bases matching TRBD1. The junction had 10 bases not matched to a gene; V was cut back by 6 bases and J by 5 bases. This CDR3 has 15 residues. CDR1 is KGHSH, CDR2 LQKENI, per germline. Drawing the rest from reference TRBV18 and TRBJ1-2, the complete variable domain is NAGVMQNPRHLVRRRGQEARLRCSPMKGHSHVYWYRQLPEEGLKFMVYLQKENIIDESGMPKERFSAEFPKEGPSILRIQQVVRGDSAAYFCASSPTGGGEYGYTFGSGTRLTVV.

CDR3 DNA sequence: TGTGCCAGCAGCGGGGACATCGGAAACACCATATATTTT. This sequence encodes CASSGDIGNTIYF. The rearrangement links TRBV5-4 to TRBJ1-3, with D possibly being TRBD1 (6 bases). V was cut by 4 bases and J by 4 bases, with 9 bases left in between. Germline V gene sequence: CDR1 SGHNT, CDR2 YYREEE (reference sequence). The length of the CDR3 is 13 residues.

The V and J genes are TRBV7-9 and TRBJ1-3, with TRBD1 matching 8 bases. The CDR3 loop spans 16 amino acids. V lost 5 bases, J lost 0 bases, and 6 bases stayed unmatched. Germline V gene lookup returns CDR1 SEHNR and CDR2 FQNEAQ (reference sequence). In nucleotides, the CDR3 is TGTGCCAGCAGCCCACAGGGGGGTCACTCTGGAAACACCATATATTTT. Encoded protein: CASSPQGGHSGNTIYF. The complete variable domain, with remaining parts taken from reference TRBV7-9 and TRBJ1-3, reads DTGVSQNPRHKITKRGQNVTFRCDPISEHNRLYWYRQTLGQGPEFLTYFQNEAQLEKSRLLSDRFSAERPKGSFSTLEIQRTEQGDSAMYLCASSPQGGHSGNTIYFGEGSWLTVV.

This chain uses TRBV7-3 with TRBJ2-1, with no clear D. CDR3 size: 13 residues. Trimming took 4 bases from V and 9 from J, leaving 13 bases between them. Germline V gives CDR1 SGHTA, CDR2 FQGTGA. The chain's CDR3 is CASSSTLPSEQFF. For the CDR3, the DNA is TGTGCCAGCAGCTCGACACTCCCCTCTGAGCAGTTCTTC.

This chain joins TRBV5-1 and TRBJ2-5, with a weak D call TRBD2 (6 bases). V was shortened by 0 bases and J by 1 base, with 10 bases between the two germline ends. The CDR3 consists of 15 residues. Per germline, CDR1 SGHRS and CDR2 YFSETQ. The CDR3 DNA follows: TGCGCCAGCAGCTTGGAAGTGGGGGGCCAAGAGACCCAGTACTTC. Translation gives CASSLEVGGQETQYF.

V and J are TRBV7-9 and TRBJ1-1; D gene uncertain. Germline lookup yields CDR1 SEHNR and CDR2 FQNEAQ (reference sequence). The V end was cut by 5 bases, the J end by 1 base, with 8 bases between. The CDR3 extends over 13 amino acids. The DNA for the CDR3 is TGTGCCAGCAGCCCTCTTTCGAACACTGAAGCTTTCTTT. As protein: CASSPLSNTEAFF.

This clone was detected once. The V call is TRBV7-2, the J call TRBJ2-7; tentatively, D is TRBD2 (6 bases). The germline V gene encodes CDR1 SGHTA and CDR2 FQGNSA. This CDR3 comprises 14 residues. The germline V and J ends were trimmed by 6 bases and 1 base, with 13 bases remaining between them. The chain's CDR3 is CASSPYRESYEQYF. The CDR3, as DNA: TGTGCCAGCAGTCCTTATCGGGAGTCCTACGAGCAGTACTTC.

CDR3 DNA sequence: TGCGCCAGCAGCCCGCAACAGGGTTCACTGTATGGCTACACCTTC. As protein: CASSPQQGSLYGYTF. This chain joins TRBV5-1 and TRBJ1-2, with TRBD1 as a possible D gene (6 bases). The CDR3 extends over 15 amino acids. CDR1 SGHRS and CDR2 YFSETQ come from the germline V gene. The ends were cut back, 4 bases at V and 5 bases at J, with 18 bases in the middle.

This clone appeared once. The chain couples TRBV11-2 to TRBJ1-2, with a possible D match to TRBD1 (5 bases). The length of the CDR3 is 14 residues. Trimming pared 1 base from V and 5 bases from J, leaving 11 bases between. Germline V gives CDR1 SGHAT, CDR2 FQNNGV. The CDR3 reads CASSLGGKGYGYTF. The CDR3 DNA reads TGTGCCAGCAGCTTAGGGGGAAAGGGGTATGGCTACACCTTC.